The source of this T cell receptor beta chain is a study of shared clonotypes between healthy human individuals. At the level of the study: Three plates each covered CD4 naive and memory; CD8 naive two, CD8 memory one. Points from the study as a whole: Estimated richness values were generally larger in naive subsets than in memory subsets. The study found roughly 5% of naive CD4 clonotypes shared across a few donors.

On this clone itself: No antigen is known for it.

The germline V gene encodes CDR1 LNHDA and CDR2 SQIVND (reference sequence). The V end was cut by 3 bases, the J end by 2 bases, with 14 bases between. The CDR3 is 16 residues long. The study separated CD4+ cells into CD45RA+ naive and CD45RA-negative memory subsets. Produced via immunoSEQ multiplex PCR; TCRdb's table is partial and in-frame only. Seen here are over a million clones, approximately 96% observed once, and the top ten hold 0.95% to 1.5%. The receptor's source is a man aged 25-45 years in good health. The specimen was naive CD4+ T cells sorted from blood. This sample's subset: CD45RA+ positively selected. The chain combines TRBV19 with TRBJ1-5, with D maybe TRBD1 (5 bases). The CDR3 DNA reads as TGTGCCAGTAGTATCATACCTGGGGACGGCAATCAGCCCCAGCATTTT. Translation gives CASSIIPGDGNQPQHF.